A single T cell receptor beta chain is shown here with its context. The target of this receptor is not known. No base-level quality is on record; no much larger clone is a single base apart. TCRbeta CDR3 regions were amplified from genomic DNA using the immunoSEQ Assay, a bias-controlled multiplex PCR. In the source study's methods: Within the assay, amplification of reference gene primers was used to estimate how many nucleated cells each sample contained. To quantify the absolute abundance of each unique TCRbeta CDR3 rearrangement, sequence reads were collapsed and filtered. For each sample, productive Simpson clonality was calculated as the square root of Simpson's diversity index over productive rearrangements. In its TCRdb copy, this immuneACCESS table keeps in-frame sequences only and misses some clones. Where compared with another copy, unresolved V genes explain less than half of these, and the others have no known cause. The V and J calls and the clone size are those of that table, but D and trimming were determined from the DNA. This sample holds 140,000 or so clones; around 87% were observed only once. Approximately 2.8% of the sample is held by the ten biggest clonotypes.

These data belong to a study of blood T cell repertoires in COVID-19 (dated by TCRdb to 2018 to 2021). Looking at the study overall: The collaborator samples originated in the United States, Italy and Spain and spanned the acute and convalescent phases of COVID-19. The prospective study material was composed of cDNA or gDNA derived from T cells, B-cell-depleted T cells, or PBMCs. Deeply sampled blood TCRbeta repertoires from subjects exposed to, actively infected with, or recovered from COVID-19 were included in the dataset. The repertoires were released in a freely available public database meant as a resource for research on the immune response to SARS-CoV-2. The samples were drawn from the first 160 participants of the ongoing ImmuneRACE study and from 1,200 or so subjects provided by 6 global collaborators. Nearly every sample came with metadata listing a de-identified subject ID, COVID-19 status, age in years and sex. Where available, HLA class I and class II types were obtained from metadata supplied by the sample provider rather than from assay-based typing.

Whole blood was collected in K2EDTA tubes by collaborating institutions according to the institutions' own protocols. Collaborator samples were shipped for TCRbeta analysis as frozen whole blood, isolated PBMCs, or DNA extracted from either sample type. Broad study findings and their caveats: Clinical and demographic metadata were provided uncurated, with the amount varying by source and participant.

From the cysteine up to the phenylalanine, the CDR3 has a length of 17 residues. The entry retains the CDR3 DNA only, 51 bases that are in frame from base 1. Sequences LGHDT (CDR1) and YNNKEL (CDR2) are obtained from the germline V gene (reference sequence). The trim is 1 base for V and 6 bases for J, with a gap of 16 bases between the germline ends. The specimen sequenced was peripheral blood. The rearranged segments are TRBV3-1 (or the pseudogene TRBV3-2) and TRBJ1-6; a tentative D match to TRBD1 spans 6 bases. This receptor was identified in an older woman with active COVID-19. Read as DNA, the sequence is TGTGCCAGCAGCCAAGGCCCCTTGGGACACCCTAATTCACCCCTCCACTTT. Translated, it gives CASSQGPLGHPNSPLHF.